What follows describes a single TCR beta chain. The hyperthyroidism was newly diagnosed and had lasted under 2 months; the patients were aged 18 to 65. It was uncontrolled infection, other autoimmune disease, pregnancy or lactation that excluded patients. This specimen belongs to a study of T cells in Graves' hyperthyroidism and ophthalmopathy. The CDR3 consists of 14 residues. V was clipped by 6 bases and J by 8 bases; unmatched bases: 4. CDR1 KGHDR and CDR2 SFDVKD come from the germline V gene. Authors of the study amplified TCR beta CDR3 regions from RNA transcripts. During a first-round RT-PCR of the TCR CDR3, the HTBI primer set was used. TCRdb redid the calling of the multiplex PCR reads with MiXCR, one entry per CDR3 protein. The sample shows 300,000 to 400,000 distinct CDR3 sequences, 14% of them seen only once.

Sequencing used blood. The chain couples TRBV24-1 to TRBJ2-1; 12 nucleotides agree with TRBD2. This sequence originates from a woman aged 55-70 years with Graves' hyperthyroidism. CDR3 DNA sequence: TGTGCCACCAGTACTAGCGGGAGGAGGGATGAGCAGTTCTTC. This sequence encodes CATSTSGRRDEQFF.